The 21 T cell receptor beta chains in this list originate from one sample, sequenced in a study of cytotoxic CD8 clonotypes in ibrutinib-treated CLL. TCRdb keeps only in-frame clones here, not all; method: immunoSEQ multiplex PCR. Of 60,000 to 75,000 clones in the sample, about nine tenths were seen once. The sample was PBMCs, taken after 12 months of ibrutinib treatment. The receptor set was obtained from a human donor with chronic lymphocytic leukemia.

The chain combines TRBV28 with TRBJ1-5; D is unclear. The CDR3 length is 15 residues. CDR1 MDHEN and CDR2 SYDVKM come from the germline V gene. V lost 9 bases and J lost 2, with 17 bases in between. This CDR3 is CASIESSVGNQPQHF. Written as DNA, the CDR3 is TGTGCCAGTATTGAGAGTTCGGTCGGCAATCAGCCCCAGCATTTT. The full variable domain, its missing parts supplied by reference TRBV28 and TRBJ1-5, is DVKVTQSSRYLVKRTGEKVFLECVQDMDHENMFWYRQDPGLGLRLIYFSYDVKMKEKGDIPEGYSVSREKKERFSLILESASTNQTSMYLCASIESSVGNQPQHFGDGTRLSIL.

This clone was found once. V is TRBV2 and J is TRBJ1-1; no clear D. The CDR3 loop spans 13 amino acids. Germline CDR1 is SNHLY and CDR2 is FYNNEI. The V end was cut by 7 bases, the J end by 1 base, with 10 bases between. The CDR3 loop reads CASIGPKNTEAFF. The CDR3, as DNA: TGTGCCAGCATCGGACCTAAGAACACTGAAGCTTTCTTT.

This clone appeared a single time. The chain uses TRBV30 and TRBJ1-5; D is unclear. The germline V gene has CDR1 GTSNPN and CDR2 SVGIG (reference sequence). Trimming pared 1 base from V and 3 bases from J, leaving 7 bases between. The CDR3 runs to 13 residues. CDR3 loop: CAWSAGYNQPQHF. CDR3 nucleotide sequence: TGTGCCTGGAGTGCGGGGTACAATCAGCCCCAGCATTTT.

The CDR3 DNA is TGTGCCAGCAGTTACGGCGAGACGCTGTTCTTC. Translating gives CASSYGETLFF. The chain employs TRBV6-6 and TRBJ2-1; D gene unclear. This CDR3 has 11 residues. Per the germline V gene, CDR1 is MNHNY and CDR2 is SVGAGI (reference sequence). V was shortened by 2 bases and J by 15 bases, with 11 bases between the two germline ends.

CDR3 sequence: CAVSDRGNYGYTF. In DNA form, the CDR3 reads TGTGCTGTATCCGACAGGGGGAACTATGGCTACACCTTC. V is TRBV30 and J is TRBJ1-2, with 9 bases matching TRBD1. This CDR3 comprises 13 residues. Per germline, CDR1 GTSNPN and CDR2 SVGIG (reference sequence). The full variable domain, its missing parts supplied by reference TRBV30 and TRBJ1-2, is SQTIHQWPATLVQPVGSPLSLECTVEGTSNPNLYWYRQAAGRGLQLLFYSVGIGQISSEVPQNLSASRPQDRQFILSSKKLLLSDSGFYLCAVSDRGNYGYTFGSGTRLTVV.

The V and J genes are TRBV6-5 and TRBJ2-2; D uncertain. The germline CDR1 and CDR2 sequences are MNHEY and SVGAGI. The CDR3 has 14 residues. Trimming stripped 6 bases from V and 6 bases from J, with 14 bases between. Here the CDR3 reads CASRRVRSAGELFF. In DNA, the CDR3 is TGTGCCAGCAGAAGAGTTAGGTCCGCCGGGGAGCTGTTTTTT.

The CDR3 bases are TGTGCCAGCAGCTCCCGAAAGGGAAGCTCCTACAATGAGCAGTTCTTC. Its translation: CASSSRKGSSYNEQFF. V usage is TRBV7-2 and J usage is TRBJ2-1, with D unclear. Germline V gives CDR1 SGHTA, CDR2 FQGNSA. Deletions cut 4 bases from V and 0 bases from J, with 13 bases between. The CDR3 sequence is 16 residues long. The whole variable domain, filled in from reference TRBV7-2 and TRBJ2-1, reads GAGVSQSPSNKVTEKGKDVELRCDPISGHTALYWYRQSLGQGLEFLIYFQGNSAPDKSGLPSDRFSAERTGGSVSTLTIQRTQQEDSAVYLCASSSRKGSSYNEQFFGPGTRLTVL.

This clone was seen more than once but under ten times. V is TRBV6-6 and J is TRBJ2-2; TRBD2 aligns across 7 bases. CDR3 length: 14 residues. Trimming cost V 8 bases and J 6 bases; bases outside gene matches: 9. Per the germline V gene, CDR1 is MNHNY and CDR2 is SVGAGI (reference sequence). The CDR3, as DNA: TGTGCCAGCTGCGCGGGAGCTCCGCCCGGGGAGCTGTTTTTT. Residues: CASCAGAPPGELFF.

V usage is TRBV4-1 and J usage is TRBJ2-7, with 8 bases matching TRBD1. The germline gives CDR1 MGHRA, CDR2 YSYEKL. The CDR3 extends over 16 amino acids. The V segment lost 4 bases and the J segment 4 bases; nucleotides outside the gene matches: 12. The CDR3 nucleotides read TGCGCCAGCAGCCGAGAGGACAGGGAGAGAGGATACGAGCAGTACTTC. This encodes CASSREDRERGYEQYF.

This clone showed up just once. The gene calls are TRBV5-1 and TRBJ2-3; possibly TRBD1 or TRBD2 for D (6 bases each). Per germline, CDR1 SGHRS and CDR2 YFSETQ. The CDR3 covers 20 residues. V was shortened by 4 bases and J by 2 bases, with 29 bases between the two germline ends. The CDR3 protein is CASSPRSPVRRDTNTDTQYF. The CDR3 nucleotides read TGCGCCAGCAGCCCCCGTTCCCCTGTCAGGAGGGACACGAACACAGATACGCAGTATTTT.

The chain links TRBV19 to TRBJ2-7, with D perhaps TRBD2 (5 bases). The ends were cut back, 5 bases at V and 0 bases at J, with 8 bases in the middle. This CDR3 has 13 amino acids. From germline, CDR1 is LNHDA and CDR2 SQIVND (reference sequence). This CDR3 reads CASSPGSSYEQYF. CDR3 nucleotide sequence: TGTGCCAGTAGTCCGGGGAGCTCCTACGAGCAGTACTTC.

This sequence joins TRBV18 and TRBJ2-1; D not certain. This CDR3 spans 11 amino acids. V was cut by 5 bases and J by 8 bases, with 7 bases left in between. Germline lookup yields CDR1 KGHSH and CDR2 LQKENI. CDR3 region: CASSIIDEQFF. The CDR3, as DNA: TGTGCCAGCTCAATTATAGATGAGCAGTTCTTC.

The chain carries TRBV19 and TRBJ2-4; 7 positions match TRBD1. V gave up 5 bases and J gave up 0 bases; unmatched junction bases: 10. The CDR3 spans 17 residues. From germline, CDR1 is LNHDA and CDR2 SQIVND (reference sequence). The CDR3, as DNA: TGTGCCAGTAGTGAAAACAGGGGAGAACTAGCCAAAAACATTCAGTACTTC. Translated, it gives CASSENRGELAKNIQYF.

The rearrangement uses TRBV7-2 and TRBJ1-5; 9 nucleotides agree with TRBD1. Trimming removed 5 bases from V and 5 bases from J; junction bases left unmatched: 7. The germline CDR1 and CDR2 sequences are SGHTA and FQGNSA. CDR3 length: 15 residues. The CDR3 nucleotides read TGTGCCAGCAGCAAAAGGGGACAGGGCGATCAGCCCCAGCATTTT. Protein sequence: CASSKRGQGDQPQHF.

The V call is TRBV7-9, the J call TRBJ2-7; TRBD2 matches at 9 bases. CDR3 length: 14 residues. V shed 5 bases, J shed 6 bases, and the junction held 8 bases outside the gene matches. The V gene's germline CDR1 is SEHNR and CDR2 FQNEAQ (reference sequence). The CDR3: CASSARLAEREQYF. Here the CDR3 DNA reads TGTGCCAGCAGCGCCCGACTAGCGGAACGCGAGCAGTACTTC.

The V call is TRBV7-9, the J call TRBJ2-1, with TRBD2 identical over 10 bases. Germline-derived CDR1 and CDR2 are SEHNR and FQNEAQ (reference sequence). CDR3 size: 15 residues. The junction had 1 base not matched to a gene; V was cut back by 0 bases and J by 5 bases. The CDR3 region has the DNA TGTGCCAGCAGCTTAGCTAGCGGGGGGAACAATGAGCAGTTCTTC. Translation: CASSLASGGNNEQFF.

The V call is TRBV7-2, the J call TRBJ2-7; 10 positions agree with TRBD2. V was pared by 10 bases and J by 1 base, with 13 bases of the junction left unmatched. The CDR3 runs 16 residues. Looked up from germline, CDR1 is SGHTA and CDR2 is FQGNSA. This CDR3 reads CATSAQLAGVSYEQYF. In DNA form, the CDR3 reads TGTGCCACCTCGGCACAGCTAGCGGGAGTTTCCTACGAGCAGTACTTC. Drawing the rest from reference TRBV7-2 and TRBJ2-7, the complete variable domain is GAGVSQSPSNKVTEKGKDVELRCDPISGHTALYWYRQSLGQGLEFLIYFQGNSAPDKSGLPSDRFSAERTGGSVSTLTIQRTQQEDSAVYLCATSAQLAGVSYEQYFGPGTRLTVT.

In this sample, this clone turned up once. The chain employs TRBV6-6 and TRBJ2-2, with 9 positions matching TRBD2. This CDR3 has 15 residues. Trimming removed 10 bases from V and 5 bases from J; junction bases left unmatched: 11. The germline gives CDR1 MNHNY, CDR2 SVGAGI (reference sequence). CDR3 bases: TGTGCCACACTCCAGGCGGGAGGGTGGACCGGGGAGCTGTTTTTT. Residues: CATLQAGGWTGELFF.

The chain joins TRBV18 to TRBJ2-5, with 7 bases that match TRBD1. After removal of 3 bases from V and 4 bases from J, the junction contained 8 bases not matched to a gene. Germline values: CDR1 KGHSH, CDR2 LQKENI. This CDR3 contains 15 residues. CDR3 protein: CASSPMTGSGETQYF. The CDR3 coding sequence is TGTGCCAGCTCACCGATGACAGGGTCGGGAGAGACCCAGTACTTC.

The J gene is TRBJ1-1, the V gene TRBV7-9; TRBD1 agrees at 10 bases. Germline V gene lookup returns CDR1 SEHNR and CDR2 FQNEAQ (reference sequence). V trimming: 1 base; J trimming: 2 bases; junction bases outside the gene matches: 1. This CDR3 comprises 15 residues. CDR3 loop: CASSLGTGGNTEAFF. In DNA, the CDR3 is TGTGCCAGCAGCTTAGGGACAGGGGGAAACACTGAAGCTTTCTTT.

V and J are TRBV19 and TRBJ1-6, with a tentative D call TRBD1 (5 bases). Trimming left V 4 bases short and J 6 bases short, with 13 bases between. From germline, CDR1 is LNHDA and CDR2 SQIVND (reference sequence). The CDR3 loop spans 15 amino acids. The CDR3 DNA sequence: TGTGCCAGTAGTAGAACCCCGAGGGGTAATTCACCCCTCCACTTT. Protein: CASSRTPRGNSPLHF.